These T cell receptor beta chains were read from a single sample in a study of T cells after yellow fever vaccination. MiXCR, applied by TCRdb to the 5' RACE reads, yields one record per CDR3 protein. The data show 25,000 to 30,000 distinct CDR3 sequences, under 6% seen once. The material sequenced was CD8+ T cells sorted from PBMCs, taken 10 days after the yellow fever booster vaccination. These receptor sequences come from a man aged 25-40 years who received the YFV17D yellow fever vaccine. Each CDR3 is given with its conserved first and last residue. The D gene is left open where the match is weak. Only part of the rows carry a size: once, few, many, or a class if the clone is expanded.

v_gene: TRBV29-1
j_gene: TRBJ2-6
d_gene: -
abundance: many
CDR3nt: TGCAGCGTTAGGACGTTTGGGGCCAACGTCCTGACTTTC
CDR3aa: CSVRTFGANVLTF

v_gene: TRBV5-1
j_gene: TRBJ2-7
d_gene: -
abundance: many
CDR3nt: TGCGCCAGCAGCTTGGGGACAGCTATGTACGAGCAGTACTTC
CDR3aa: CASSLGTAMYEQYF

v_gene: TRBV25-1
j_gene: TRBJ1-1
d_gene: -
abundance: many
CDR3nt: TGTGCCAGCAGTGAATATGGGAGGGAAGAAGCTTTCTTT
CDR3aa: CASSEYGREEAFF

v_gene: TRBV28
j_gene: TRBJ2-7
d_gene: TRBD1
abundance: many
CDR3nt: TGTGCCATCCCGGGACAGGGGGCGAACGAGCAGTACTTC
CDR3aa: CAIPGQGANEQYF

v_gene: TRBV7-6
j_gene: TRBJ2-1
d_gene: -
abundance: -
CDR3nt: TGTGCCAGCAGCAGAGACAATGAGCAGTTCTTC
CDR3aa: CASSRDNEQFF

v_gene: TRBV5-1
j_gene: TRBJ2-1
d_gene: TRBD2
abundance: many
CDR3nt: TGCGCCAGCAGCTTGGCGGGACTAGCGGAGTCCCCCTACAATGAGCAGTTCTTC
CDR3aa: CASSLAGLAESPYNEQFF

v_gene: TRBV7-2
j_gene: TRBJ2-5
d_gene: TRBD1
abundance: many
CDR3nt: TGTGCCAGCAGTCAAGAGAAGACAGGGGGCTATGGGGAGACCCAGTACTTC
CDR3aa: CASSQEKTGGYGETQYF

v_gene: TRBV7-9
j_gene: TRBJ2-4
d_gene: -
abundance: many
CDR3nt: TGTGCCAGCAGCTTCGCAGGGAAAAACATTCAGTACTTC
CDR3aa: CASSFAGKNIQYF

v_gene: TRBV20-1
j_gene: TRBJ2-7
d_gene: TRBD1
abundance: many
CDR3nt: TGCAGTGCTAGAGCCTCCGGGACAGGGTCCTACGAGCAGTACTTC
CDR3aa: CSARASGTGSYEQYF

v_gene: TRBV12-5
j_gene: TRBJ1-1
d_gene: -
abundance: many
CDR3nt: TGTGCTAGTACTATCAACACTGAAGCTTTCTTT
CDR3aa: CASTINTEAFF

v_gene: TRBV20-1
j_gene: TRBJ2-7
d_gene: -
abundance: many
CDR3nt: TGCAGTGCTAGAGATAAGGAATTGAAGCTGAGCGGGCCATTCTACGAGCAGTACTTC
CDR3aa: CSARDKELKLSGPFYEQYF

v_gene: TRBV7-9
j_gene: TRBJ2-5
d_gene: -
abundance: many
CDR3nt: TGTGCCAGCAGCTCCTTCAGGACTTTCCAAGAGACCCAGTACTTC
CDR3aa: CASSSFRTFQETQYF

v_gene: TRBV4-3
j_gene: TRBJ2-1
d_gene: -
abundance: many
CDR3nt: TGCGCCAGCAGCCAAGAGGGGAGCATGGGCTCCTACAATGAGCAGTTCTTC
CDR3aa: CASSQEGSMGSYNEQFF

v_gene: TRBV13
j_gene: TRBJ2-1
d_gene: TRBD2
abundance: many
CDR3nt: TGTGCCAGCAACACTCTAGCGGGAGTGGTCAATGAGCAGTTCTTC
CDR3aa: CASNTLAGVVNEQFF

v_gene: TRBV4-2
j_gene: TRBJ2-7
d_gene: TRBD1
abundance: many
CDR3nt: TGTGCCAGCAGCCAGCCGGGACAGGGTATCGGGCAGTACTTC
CDR3aa: CASSQPGQGIGQYF

v_gene: TRBV27
j_gene: TRBJ2-5
d_gene: -
abundance: many
CDR3nt: TGTGCCATCCGAGTAGGGGAGACCCAGTACTTC
CDR3aa: CAIRVGETQYF

v_gene: TRBV7-9
j_gene: TRBJ2-7
d_gene: -
abundance: many
CDR3nt: TGTGCCAGCAGCTCTCTGGGGGCTCAACGGTGGTACGAGCAGTACTTC
CDR3aa: CASSSLGAQRWYEQYF

v_gene: TRBV6-5
j_gene: TRBJ2-7
d_gene: TRBD1
abundance: many
CDR3nt: TGTGCCAGCAGTTACTTCCAGGGGGAATCCTACGAGCAGTACTTC
CDR3aa: CASSYFQGESYEQYF

v_gene: TRBV5-5
j_gene: TRBJ2-7
d_gene: TRBD1
abundance: few
CDR3nt: TGTGCCAGCAGCTTGCTGACAGGGTCCTACGAGCAGTACTTC
CDR3aa: CASSLLTGSYEQYF